This TCR beta chain was sequenced during a study of T cells in localized non-small cell lung cancer. This clone was observed a handful of times. What it binds is unknown. TCRdb's copy holds only in-frame clones and misses some; the assay was immunoSEQ multiplex PCR. The data hold tens of thousands of clones, with roughly 83% observed a single time. General observations from the study: Prolonged overall survival went with higher T cell density in the blood. Median approximately 50 top-100 tumor clones were shared with paired adjacent lung.

This sequence originates from a man between 40 and 69 years old with stage II lung adenocarcinoma. The input for sequencing was PBMCs, taken before any cancer treatment.

This CDR3 is CASSFDRGYNQPQHF. The CDR3 bases are TGTGCCAGCAGTTTTGACAGGGGTTACAATCAGCCCCAGCATTTT. V and J are TRBV2 and TRBJ1-5; 8 bases map to TRBD1. This CDR3 region has 15 residues. The germline V gene encodes CDR1 SNHLY and CDR2 FYNNEI. V gave up 5 bases and J gave up 3 bases; unmatched junction bases: 6. Full variable domain (outside the CDR3, taken from reference TRBV2 and TRBJ1-5): EPEVTQTPSHQVTQMGQEVILRCVPISNHLYFYWYRQILGQKVEFLVSFYNNEISEKSEIFDDQFSVERPDGSNFTLKIRSTKLEDSAMYFCASSFDRGYNQPQHFGDGTRLSIL.